Presented here are 29 T cell receptor beta chains from one specimen sequenced in a study of T-cell reconstitution after alpha-beta-depleted transplantation in children. Construction of the TCRbeta library involved unique molecular identifiers. In TCRdb, the PCR reads were re-called with MiXCR into one record per CDR3 protein. The sample contains about 250,000 distinct CDR3 sequences, about 24% of which appear only once. The specimen was PBMCs, mostly from graft donor cells, collected 360 days after TCRalphabeta/CD19-depleted stem cell transplant. The receptors were sampled from a female patient between 2 and 15 years old who had a stem cell transplant for congenital amegakaryocytic thrombocytopenia, so the T cells may come from the graft donor.

The table lists this clonotype with a few counts. The chain joins TRBV12-3 or TRBV12-4 to TRBJ1-3, with 8 positions matching TRBD1. This CDR3 is built from 17 residues. The junction had 7 bases not matched to a gene; V was cut back by 0 bases and J by 3 bases. The CDR3 DNA reads TGTGCCAGCAGTTTAGCCTTCGGGACAGGACATGGAAACACCATATATTTT. Translation: CASSLAFGTGHGNTIYF.

This clonotype has just a few counts. This rearrangement joins TRBV12-3 or TRBV12-4 to TRBJ2-6, with D possibly being TRBD2 (5 bases). The length of the CDR3 is 15 residues. V lost 6 bases to trimming and J lost 3 bases, with 12 bases between them. CDR3 region: CASSPRGIGANVLTF. In DNA, the CDR3 is TGTGCCAGCAGCCCCCGAGGGATTGGGGCCAACGTCCTGACTTTC.

This clonotype was seen ten or more times. The chain recombines TRBV28 with TRBJ2-4, with TRBD2 matching 9 bases. With 5 bases clipped from V and 2 bases from J, the junction kept 7 bases outside the gene matches. Germline-derived CDR1 and CDR2 are MDHEN and SYDVKM. The CDR3 spans 16 residues. The CDR3 sequence is CASSDSGRKSKNIQYF. As DNA, the CDR3 is TGTGCCAGCAGTGATAGCGGGAGAAAATCCAAAAACATTCAGTACTTC.

This clonotype was detected only a few times. The genes are TRBV28 and TRBJ2-2; D is undetermined. Between the trimmed V and J ends, which lost 3 bases and 5 bases, there was a span of 7 bases. CDR3 size: 13 residues. Germline CDR1 MDHEN, CDR2 SYDVKM. The chain's CDR3 is CASSFWGTGELFF. As DNA, the CDR3 is TGTGCCAGCAGTTTCTGGGGAACCGGGGAGCTGTTTTTT.

This clonotype was detected ten times or more. This rearrangement joins TRBV5-1 to TRBJ2-5; the D call may be TRBD1 or TRBD2 (5 bases each). CDR1 and CDR2 (germline): SGHRS, YFSETQ. V lost 1 base, J lost 5 bases, and 9 bases lay in between. The CDR3 spans 13 residues. DNA for the CDR3: TGCGCCAGCAGCTTGCGGGACGACGAGACCCAGTACTTC. It specifies CASSLRDDETQYF.

This chain links TRBV7-2 with TRBJ2-7; the D gene is possibly TRBD2 (7 bases). CDR3 size: 14 residues. Trimming took off 1 base at V and 5 bases at J, with 12 bases between the two ends. The V gene's germline CDR1 is SGHTA and CDR2 FQGNSA. As DNA, the CDR3 is TGTGCCAGCAGCTTAGGGGGGGGCAGGAACGAGCAGTACTTC. It yields the protein CASSLGGGRNEQYF.

The rearrangement uses TRBV5-1 and TRBJ1-6, with D possibly TRBD1 on 5 matching bases. This CDR3 is built from 15 residues. V was trimmed by 0 bases and J by 10 bases, leaving 14 bases between them. Germline V lookup: CDR1 SGHRS, CDR2 YFSETQ. The CDR3: CASSLAQRGRSPLHF. The CDR3 nucleotides are TGCGCCAGCAGCTTGGCTCAGAGGGGACGCTCACCCCTCCACTTT.

This clonotype was detected a few times. The rearrangement joins TRBV7-9 to TRBJ1-1; D is unclear. CDR3 length equals 16 residues. Germline V lookup: CDR1 SEHNR, CDR2 FQNEAQ (reference sequence). V was pared by 6 bases and J by 0 bases, with 17 bases between. CDR3 sequence: CASRKPYFALNTEAFF. CDR3 coding DNA: TGTGCCAGCAGAAAACCTTACTTTGCCCTGAACACTGAAGCTTTCTTT.

The chain is built from TRBV9 and TRBJ1-2; D not certain. The germline V gene encodes CDR1 SGDLS and CDR2 YYNGEE. CDR3 length: 17 amino acids. The V gene lost 6 bases and the J gene lost 7 bases, with 28 bases spanning the gap. CDR3: CASTLAGAEYTSGGYTF. The CDR3, as DNA: TGTGCCAGCACCCTTGCGGGAGCGGAATATACGTCGGGTGGCTACACCTTC. Variable domain in full (rest from reference TRBV9 and TRBJ1-2): DSGVTQTPKHLITATGQRVTLRCSPRSGDLSVYWYQQSLDQGLQFLIQYYNGEERAKGNILERFSAQQFPDLHSELNLSSLELGDSALYFCASTLAGAEYTSGGYTFGSGTRLTVV.

The V and J genes are TRBV11-3 and TRBJ2-2; a weak D match, TRBD2 (5 bases). In germline, CDR1 is SGHNT, CDR2 YENEEA. Trimming left V 1 base short and J 3 bases short, with 12 bases between. CDR3 length: 16 residues. The CDR3 region is CASSLVSGVYTGELFF. As DNA, the CDR3 is TGTGCCAGCAGCTTAGTGTCCGGGGTGTACACCGGGGAGCTGTTTTTT.

This chain links TRBV7-9 with TRBJ2-3; D not resolved. The germline V and J ends were trimmed by 2 bases and 5 bases, with 8 bases remaining between them. CDR3 length equals 13 residues. CDR1 SEHNR and CDR2 FQNEAQ come from the germline V gene (reference sequence). As DNA, the CDR3 is TGTGCCAGCAGCTTAATCCCTTTAGATACGCAGTATTTT. As protein: CASSLIPLDTQYF.

This clonotype showed up many times. V usage is TRBV12-3 or TRBV12-4 and J usage is TRBJ1-5, with D possibly matching TRBD1 (5 bases). CDR3 length: 15 amino acids. Trimming cost V 5 bases and J 2 bases, with 13 bases left between them. The CDR3 nucleotides are TGTGCCAGCAGTCTGGGGGGGGAGGGCAATCAGCCCCAGCATTTT. Translating it yields CASSLGGEGNQPQHF.

The table lists this clonotype with a count of one. The genes are TRBV28 and TRBJ2-5; 9 bases are a match to TRBD1. The CDR3 extends over 16 amino acids. The V and J ends lost 2 bases and 5 bases, in that order; junction bases with no gene match: 9. The germline CDR1 and CDR2 sequences are MDHEN and SYDVKM. The CDR3 region has the DNA TGTGCCAGCAGTTTAACTGGACAGGGGCGAATCGAGACCCAGTACTTC. As protein: CASSLTGQGRIETQYF.

This clonotype was seen only a few times. The rearrangement joins TRBV10-3 to TRBJ2-5, with D unresolved. V was shortened by 8 bases and J by 0 bases, with 16 bases between the two germline ends. Germline CDR1 reads ENHRY; CDR2 reads SYGVKD. The CDR3 sequence is 15 residues long. In DNA, the CDR3 is TGTGCCATCCACCACCCCTACACAAACCAAGAGACCCAGTACTTC. This codes for CAIHHPYTNQETQYF.

The table lists this clonotype with a few counts. This sequence joins TRBV14 and TRBJ2-7; perhaps TRBD1 as D (6 bases). Germline V CDR1 and CDR2: SGHDN, FVKESK. The CDR3 runs to 14 residues. The germline V and J ends were trimmed by 4 bases and 6 bases, with 16 bases remaining between them. CDR3 coding DNA: TGTGCCAGCAGCCGATTACAGGGATGGGGCGAGCAGTACTTC. Amino acid sequence: CASSRLQGWGEQYF.

The chain has TRBV3-1 and TRBJ2-1, with 12 bases that match TRBD2. The CDR3 is made up of 16 amino acids. Trimming removed 3 bases from V and 6 bases from J; junction bases left unmatched: 6. CDR1 and CDR2 (germline): LGHDT, YNNKEL (reference sequence). The CDR3 here is CASSQELAGGGNEQFF. As DNA, the CDR3 is TGTGCCAGCAGCCAGGAACTAGCGGGAGGCGGCAATGAGCAGTTCTTC.

This clonotype appeared a few times. The V call is TRBV15, the J call TRBJ2-3; D might be TRBD2 (6 bases). This CDR3 region has 19 residues. V dropped 0 bases and J dropped 3 bases, with 22 bases sitting between them. Germline CDR1 LNHNV, CDR2 YYDKDF (reference sequence). CDR3 nucleotide sequence: TGTGCCACCAGCAGAGACGTTCCCGTTTGGGGAGGTTGGACAGATACGCAGTATTTT. Encoded protein: CATSRDVPVWGGWTDTQYF.

V is TRBV4-1 and J is TRBJ1-1; D gene ambiguous. Between the trimmed V and J ends, which lost 0 bases and 1 base, there was a span of 15 bases. In germline, CDR1 is MGHRA, CDR2 YSYEKL. The CDR3 has 17 residues. The CDR3 DNA is TGCGCCAGCAGCCAAGATCAGAGGAGGGCAGAGAACACTGAAGCTTTCTTT. Amino acid sequence: CASSQDQRRAENTEAFF.

This clonotype was recorded only once. V and J are TRBV30 and TRBJ2-2; possibly TRBD2 for D (6 bases). The CDR3 has 15 amino acids. From germline, CDR1 is GTSNPN and CDR2 SVGIG (reference sequence). Trimming pared 0 bases from V and 6 bases from J, leaving 14 bases between. The CDR3 region is CAWSVLSGEAGELFF. The DNA for the CDR3 is TGTGCCTGGAGTGTACTTTCGGGGGAGGCCGGGGAGCTGTTTTTT.

This clonotype was seen a handful of times. The chain is built from TRBV7-9 and TRBJ1-1, with a tentative D call TRBD1 (5 bases). This CDR3 contains 14 residues. V was shortened by 5 bases and J by 1 base, with 11 bases between the two germline ends. The V gene's germline CDR1 is SEHNR and CDR2 FQNEAQ (reference sequence). CDR3 DNA: TGTGCCAGCAGCCTCCATGGGGCGAACACTGAAGCTTTCTTT. Translation: CASSLHGANTEAFF. Looking up the rest from reference TRBV7-9 and TRBJ1-1 gives the full variable domain: DTGVSQNPRHKITKRGQNVTFRCDPISEHNRLYWYRQTLGQGPEFLTYFQNEAQLEKSRLLSDRFSAERPKGSFSTLEIQRTEQGDSAMYLCASSLHGANTEAFFGQGTRLTVV.

This clonotype occurred a few times. The chain joins TRBV20-1 to TRBJ2-5, with D uncertain. Trimming removed 3 bases at V and 1 base at J, with 6 bases between. This CDR3 comprises 12 residues. Germline CDR1 is DFQATT and CDR2 is SNEGSKA (reference sequence). This CDR3 is CSARHFQETQYF. The CDR3 DNA reads TGCAGTGCTAGGCATTTCCAAGAGACCCAGTACTTC.

The chain uses TRBV12-3 or TRBV12-4 and TRBJ1-5; D gene unclear. Between the trimmed V and J ends, which lost 5 bases and 0 bases, there was a span of 8 bases. The CDR3 loop spans 14 amino acids. The CDR3 DNA follows: TGTGCCAGCAGTCCAGATAATAGCAATCAGCCCCAGCATTTT. Protein: CASSPDNSNQPQHF.

The chain combines TRBV11-2 with TRBJ2-3; D call uncertain. Germline V lookup: CDR1 SGHAT, CDR2 FQNNGV. V lost 4 bases and J 5 bases, leaving 4 bases between the germline ends. The CDR3 runs 11 residues. CDR3 sequence reads: CASSSRDTQYF. The CDR3 DNA is TGTGCCAGCAGCTCGAGAGATACGCAGTATTTT.

This clonotype came up a few times. The J gene is TRBJ2-1, the V gene TRBV5-5, with D possibly being TRBD1 (5 bases). Germline CDR1 reads SGHKS; CDR2 reads YYEKEE (reference sequence). The CDR3 is 15 residues long. V lost 5 bases to trimming and J lost 7 bases, with 19 bases between them. CDR3 bases: TGTGCCAGCAGTCGGGTCTGGGGCACTTTAAATGAGCAGTTCTTC. Protein: CASSRVWGTLNEQFF.

The V and J genes are TRBV5-1 and TRBJ2-5, with 10 nucleotides matching TRBD2. From germline, CDR1 is SGHRS and CDR2 YFSETQ. CDR3 size: 16 residues. V lost 0 bases and J lost 2; bases outside the gene matches: 4. CDR3: CASSLGQREGQETQYF. The CDR3 DNA follows: TGCGCCAGCAGCTTGGGCCAGCGGGAGGGGCAAGAGACCCAGTACTTC.

This clonotype has only a few counts. V usage is TRBV7-2 and J usage is TRBJ1-6; perhaps TRBD1 as D (6 bases). Per germline, CDR1 SGHTA and CDR2 FQGNSA. The germline V and J ends were trimmed by 4 bases and 6 bases, with 13 bases remaining between them. This CDR3 spans 15 amino acids. This CDR3 reads CASSSYRVRNSPLHF. The CDR3 bases are TGTGCCAGCAGCTCGTACAGGGTTCGTAATTCACCCCTCCACTTT.

This chain uses TRBV20-1 with TRBJ2-7; 7 nucleotides match TRBD1. CDR1 and CDR2 from the germline V gene are DFQATT and SNEGSKA (reference sequence). The CDR3 loop spans 14 amino acids. With V trimmed by 4 bases and J by 3 bases, 9 bases remained unmatched. The CDR3: CSATPIRDSYEQYF. The CDR3 DNA reads TGCAGTGCTACTCCAATCCGGGACAGCTACGAGCAGTACTTC.

V and J are TRBV15 and TRBJ1-2; D remains ambiguous. Trimming left V 6 bases short and J 0 bases short, with 17 bases between. This CDR3 is 16 amino acids long. CDR1 LNHNV and CDR2 YYDKDF come from the germline V gene (reference sequence). The CDR3, as DNA: TGTGCCACCAGAGAGACGCGGTCGACGACTAACTATGGCTACACCTTC. Translation: CATRETRSTTNYGYTF.

Only a few counts were recorded for this clonotype. The chain is built from TRBV5-1 and TRBJ1-1; D possibly corresponds to TRBD1 (6 bases). With 4 bases removed from V and 7 bases from J, the gap between germline ends came to 20 bases. This CDR3 has 15 amino acids. CDR1 is SGHRS and CDR2 is YFSETQ in the germline V gene. CDR3 coding DNA: TGCGCCAGCAGCGGGTTGGGACATGGGGACTTTGAAGCTTTCTTT. It yields the protein CASSGLGHGDFEAFF.